The 16 T cell receptor beta chains below were found in one sample sequenced in a study of molecular identifiers for immune sequencing clone quantification. MiXCR, applied by TCRdb to the PCR reads, yields one record per CDR3 protein. The sample lists about 640,000 distinct CDR3 sequences, just under 20% occurring once. The sequencing sample was made of naive CD8+ T cells from blood, with Jurkat cell RNA spiked in. Documented subset: FACS-sorted CD8+CD4-CCR7+CD45RA+ naive T cells. Receptors originate from a human donor in good health. Some libraries in this study had Jurkat cell RNA spiked in.

The sample holds many counts of this clonotype. The J gene is TRBJ1-1, the V gene TRBV13, with unresolved D. Trimming took off 1 base at V and 2 bases at J, with 8 bases between the two ends. The CDR3 covers 14 residues. Germline-derived CDR1 and CDR2 are PRHDT and FYEKMQ (reference sequence). The CDR3, as DNA: TGTGCCAGCAGCTTAGCCAGGAGCAACACTGAAGCTTTCTTT. This codes for CASSLARSNTEAFF.

This clonotype was recorded a few times. The chain recombines TRBV12-5 with TRBJ2-7; the D is unclear. CDR3 size: 14 residues. Germline values: CDR1 LGHNT, CDR2 FRNRAP. V lost 4 bases to trimming and J lost 3 bases, with 13 bases between them. The CDR3 sequence is CASGSSESLYEQYF. CDR3 nucleotide sequence: TGTGCTAGTGGTTCGAGCGAAAGCCTCTACGAGCAGTACTTC.

The chain couples TRBV9 to TRBJ2-3; 9 nucleotides align to TRBD2. The CDR3 has 16 amino acids. The ends lost 0 bases at V and 6 bases at J; junction bases unmatched: 8. Germline loops: CDR1 SGDLS, CDR2 YYNGEE. Here the CDR3 reads CASSVGVAGVADTQYF. The CDR3 DNA reads TGTGCCAGCAGCGTAGGGGTAGCGGGAGTCGCGGATACGCAGTATTTT. Full variable domain (outside the CDR3, taken from reference TRBV9 and TRBJ2-3): DSGVTQTPKHLITATGQRVTLRCSPRSGDLSVYWYQQSLDQGLQFLIQYYNGEERAKGNILERFSAQQFPDLHSELNLSSLELGDSALYFCASSVGVAGVADTQYFGPGTRLTVL.

A remark on this clonotype: A much larger clone lies a single base off, so this may be a read error. V gene TRBV21-1 combines with J gene TRBJ2-3. TRBV21-1 counts as a pseudogene. This CDR3 spans 15 amino acids. The chain's CDR3 is CASSEAQPSTDTQYF. The CDR3 bases are TGTGCCAGCAGCGAAGCACAGCCTAGCACAGATACGCAGTATTTT.

In its sample, this clonotype was seen many times. Mismatch with germline at one junction end may stem from a read error. The gene calls are TRBV5-6 and TRBJ2-7; D gene uncertain. This CDR3 has 14 residues. CDR1 and CDR2 (germline): SGHDT, YYEEEE. The CDR3 spells CASNLNTEPYEQYF. CDR3 sequence (DNA): TGTGCCAGCAACTTGAACACCGAACCATACGAGCAGTACTTC.

This clonotype was found many times. V usage is TRBV4-1 and J usage is TRBJ1-1; D not certain. This CDR3 contains 15 residues. The V and J ends lost 1 base and 1 base respectively, with 10 bases between them. From germline, CDR1 is MGHRA and CDR2 YSYEKL. In DNA, the CDR3 is TGCGCCAGCAGCCAAGCAGTTACGGAGAACACTGAAGCTTTCTTT. Amino acid sequence: CASSQAVTENTEAFF.

In this sample, this clonotype turned up many times. The chain recombines TRBV12-3 or TRBV12-4 with TRBJ2-1, with 8 bases identical to TRBD2. The V and J ends lost 10 bases and 3 bases, in that order; junction bases with no gene match: 11. CDR3 length: 15 residues. The DNA for the CDR3 is TGTGCCACTGCGATTGTAGCGGGGAGCTACAATGAGCAGTTCTTC. It specifies CATAIVAGSYNEQFF.

This clonotype was counted ten times or more. This sequence joins TRBV7-2 and TRBJ2-3, with 9 bases identical to TRBD2. The CDR3 runs to 19 residues. V gave up 7 bases and J gave up 6 bases; unmatched junction bases: 23. Germline V gene lookup returns CDR1 SGHTA and CDR2 FQGNSA. The CDR3 sequence: CASIRNPGGAGGWEDTQYF. For the CDR3, the DNA is TGTGCCAGCATTCGCAACCCAGGGGGAGCGGGAGGTTGGGAGGATACGCAGTATTTT. The full variable domain, completed using reference TRBV7-2 and TRBJ2-3, is GAGVSQSPSNKVTEKGKDVELRCDPISGHTALYWYRQSLGQGLEFLIYFQGNSAPDKSGLPSDRFSAERTGGSVSTLTIQRTQQEDSAVYLCASIRNPGGAGGWEDTQYFGPGTRLTVL.

This clonotype came up many times. This chain links TRBV29-1 with TRBJ2-5; 7 bases are a match to TRBD2. From germline, CDR1 is SQVTM and CDR2 ANQGSEA. V trimming: 1 base; J trimming: 2 bases; junction bases outside the gene matches: 7. The CDR3 has 15 amino acids. CDR3 nucleotide sequence: TGCAGCGTTGAAGTCGCGGGAGAATGGCAAGAGACCCAGTACTTC. Translation: CSVEVAGEWQETQYF.

The count of this clonotype is one. A much larger clone is a single base away; this may be a read error. CDR3 sequence (DNA): TGCAGAGCTAGAGTCGGCGACGAGCAGTACTTC. As protein: CRARVGDEQYF. The chain carries TRBV20-1 and TRBJ2-7; the D is unclear. Looked up from germline, CDR1 is DFQATT and CDR2 is SNEGSKA (reference sequence). The CDR3 is 11 residues long.

A few counts support this clonotype. V is TRBV11-2 and J is TRBJ1-3, with D perhaps TRBD1 (6 bases). Trimming stripped 4 bases from V and 0 bases from J, with 10 bases between. This CDR3 spans 15 amino acids. Germline V gene lookup returns CDR1 SGHAT and CDR2 FQNNGV. In DNA, the CDR3 is TGTGCCAGCAGCTCAAGGGGGGACTCTGGAAACACCATATATTTT. As protein: CASSSRGDSGNTIYF.

The rearrangement joins TRBV9 to TRBJ2-1; D is perhaps TRBD1 (6 bases). This CDR3 region has 14 residues. V gave up 0 bases and J gave up 8 bases, with 12 bases separating them. Germline CDR1 SGDLS, CDR2 YYNGEE. The CDR3 sequence: CASSVVEQGYEQFF. CDR3 DNA: TGTGCCAGCAGCGTAGTAGAACAGGGCTATGAGCAGTTCTTC.

This clonotype occurred many times. The V gene is TRBV7-9, the J gene TRBJ2-7; D not certain. The V end was cut by 8 bases, the J end by 6 bases, with 11 bases between. The CDR3 sequence is 11 residues long. CDR1 and CDR2 (germline): SEHNR, FQNEAQ (reference sequence). CDR3 DNA sequence: TGTGCCAGCCAACTCGTGGGCGAGCAGTACTTC. It codes for CASQLVGEQYF.

This clonotype was detected only a few times. The rearrangement joins TRBV28 to TRBJ2-2; TRBD1 matches at 8 bases. Trimming removed 7 bases from V and 3 bases from J; junction bases left unmatched: 7. Germline V gene sequence: CDR1 MDHEN, CDR2 SYDVKM. This CDR3 comprises 15 residues. The CDR3, as DNA: TGTGCCAGCACGCCAGGGGGCGGGTACACCGGGGAGCTGTTTTTT. Translated, it gives CASTPGGGYTGELFF. Full variable domain (missing parts from reference TRBV28 and TRBJ2-2): DVKVTQSSRYLVKRTGEKVFLECVQDMDHENMFWYRQDPGLGLRLIYFSYDVKMKEKGDIPEGYSVSREKKERFSLILESASTNQTSMYLCASTPGGGYTGELFFGEGSRLTVL.

This clonotype was recorded a few times. This sequence joins TRBV6-2 or TRBV6-3 and TRBJ1-2, with no clear D. Germline assignment: CDR1 MNHEY and CDR2 SVGEGT. Trimming stripped 7 bases from V and 8 bases from J, with 14 bases between. The CDR3 has 12 residues. The CDR3 loop reads CASTTTENGYTF. CDR3 DNA sequence: TGTGCCAGCACAACCACAGAGAACGGCTACACCTTC.

V and J are TRBV4-1 and TRBJ2-7; perhaps TRBD1 as D (6 bases). The germline V gene encodes CDR1 MGHRA and CDR2 YSYEKL. This CDR3 comprises 15 residues. The germline V and J ends were trimmed by 4 bases and 6 bases, with 19 bases remaining between them. CDR3 in amino acids: CASSPTGNPHCEQYF. Here the CDR3 DNA reads TGCGCCAGCAGCCCAACAGGGAATCCCCACTGCGAGCAGTACTTC.